The clone carrying this T cell receptor beta chain turned up a few times. Its target is not known. The sample is drawn from a study of early T cells in non-severe SARS-CoV-2 infection. Findings of the study overall: Private and CD4 specificities were missed by VDJdb matching, which favored anti-spike CD8 responses.

One entry per CDR3 protein results from TCRdb running MiXCR on the 5' RACE reads. This table holds some 58,000 distinct CDR3 sequences, approximately 10% found once. The CDR3 totals 13 residues. V lost 2 bases, J lost 2 bases, and 6 bases lay in between. In germline, CDR1 is MGHDK, CDR2 SYGVNS. The source of this sequence is an adult who was a healthcare worker with PCR-confirmed SARS-CoV-2 infection or an uninfected control (not recorded which). Sequenced material: whole blood, taken at baseline. The V call is TRBV25-1, the J call TRBJ1-1, with D unclear. In DNA form, the CDR3 reads TGTGCCAGCAGTGAAACAGAAAACACTGAAGCTTTCTTT. This encodes CASSETENTEAFF. Supplemented by reference TRBV25-1 and TRBJ1-1, the full variable domain reads EADIYQTPRYLVIGTGKKITLECSQTMGHDKMYWYQQDPGMELHLIHYSYGVNSTEKGDLSSESTVSRIRTEHFPLTLESARPSHTSQYLCASSETENTEAFFGQGTRLTVV.